The 27 T cell receptor beta chains given below trace back to one sample, sequenced in a study of T-cell reconstitution after alpha-beta-depleted transplantation in children. The TCRbeta library incorporated unique molecular identifiers. TCRdb re-called the PCR reads with MiXCR, one entry per CDR3 protein. The repertoire holds about 350,000 distinct CDR3 sequences, with about 14% as singletons. The material was PBMCs, obtained from the stem cell graft. Receptors were obtained from a human donor who donated a stem cell graft to a child with Fanconi anemia.

This clonotype came up many times. This chain joins TRBV20-1 and TRBJ1-2, with D possibly TRBD1 on 5 matching bases. Trimming shortened V by 4 bases and J by 4 bases, and 10 bases separated the two germline ends. This CDR3 is 12 amino acids long. Per germline, CDR1 DFQATT and CDR2 SNEGSKA (reference sequence). The CDR3 sequence: CSAIAGAYGYTF. The CDR3 DNA reads as TGCAGTGCTATAGCCGGGGCCTATGGCTACACCTTC.

The CDR3 DNA is TGTGCCAGCATTTTCGGGGGGCTCGACGAGCAGTACTTC. Translating gives CASIFGGLDEQYF. This chain connects TRBV2 to TRBJ2-7; TRBD2 is a possible D gene (7 bases). This CDR3 has 13 amino acids. V was clipped by 7 bases and J by 5 bases, with 15 bases between them. Germline V gene sequence: CDR1 SNHLY, CDR2 FYNNEI.

This clonotype was recorded at least ten times. The V call is TRBV12-3 or TRBV12-4, the J call TRBJ2-1, with 9 bases that match TRBD2. Unmatched junction bases numbered 6, after V lost 8 bases and J lost 4 bases. CDR3 length: 14 amino acids. CDR3 DNA sequence: TGTGCCAGCCTCAGCGGGGGGTTTTACAATGAGCAGTTCTTC. It codes for CASLSGGFYNEQFF.

The chain employs TRBV7-2 and TRBJ1-2; D remains unclear. The germline gives CDR1 SGHTA, CDR2 FQGNSA. CDR3 size: 14 residues. V was trimmed by 5 bases and J by 8 bases, leaving 18 bases between them. In DNA, the CDR3 is TGTGCCAGCAGCCCCTCGCCGGTGGCTCGGGGCTACACCTTC. Translated: CASSPSPVARGYTF.

This clonotype has more than one count but fewer than ten. This chain connects TRBV20-1 to TRBJ2-3, with a tentative D call TRBD2 (7 bases). The CDR3 has 15 amino acids. The ends were cut back, 5 bases at V and 5 bases at J, with 20 bases in the middle. The germline V gene encodes CDR1 DFQATT and CDR2 SNEGSKA (reference sequence). The CDR3 is CSAPARGAGVDTQYF. The CDR3 DNA reads TGCAGTGCTCCCGCCCGGGGGGCTGGCGTAGATACGCAGTATTTT.

This clonotype was seen ten or more times. The chain employs TRBV20-1 and TRBJ2-5, with D uncertain. Per the germline V gene, CDR1 is DFQATT and CDR2 is SNEGSKA (reference sequence). Trimming removed 8 bases at V and 3 bases at J, with 10 bases between. The CDR3 length is 11 residues. This chain's CDR3 is CSNGFEETQYF. The CDR3 coding sequence is TGCAGTAACGGCTTTGAAGAGACCCAGTACTTC.

A few counts support this clonotype. The chain joins TRBV18 to TRBJ1-5; D gene unclear. This CDR3 is built from 13 residues. Looked up from germline, CDR1 is KGHSH and CDR2 is LQKENI. Trimming pared 0 bases from V and 2 bases from J, leaving 2 bases between. The CDR3 protein is CASSPPGNQPQHF. CDR3 in DNA: TGTGCCAGCTCACCACCGGGCAATCAGCCCCAGCATTTT. Combining the CDR3 with reference TRBV18 and TRBJ1-5 gives the whole variable domain NAGVMQNPRHLVRRRGQEARLRCSPMKGHSHVYWYRQLPEEGLKFMVYLQKENIIDESGMPKERFSAEFPKEGPSILRIQQVVRGDSAAYFCASSPPGNQPQHFGDGTRLSIL.

This clonotype was detected a few times. This rearrangement joins TRBV7-9 to TRBJ1-1; D unclear. Germline CDR1 reads SEHNR; CDR2 reads FQNEAQ (reference sequence). The CDR3 contains 11 residues. V was trimmed by 3 bases and J by 10 bases, leaving 9 bases between them. The CDR3 region is CASSFGQRAFF. Here the CDR3 DNA reads TGTGCCAGCAGCTTTGGGCAACGAGCTTTCTTT.

The rearrangement joins TRBV5-4 to TRBJ1-2; 7 bases are shared with TRBD1. This CDR3 has 14 amino acids. The junction had 5 bases not matched to a gene; V was cut back by 4 bases and J by 2 bases. The V gene's germline CDR1 is SGHNT and CDR2 YYREEE (reference sequence). The CDR3: CASSQRGQNYGYTF. CDR3 coding DNA: TGTGCCAGCAGCCAAAGGGGGCAGAACTATGGCTACACCTTC.

A few counts support this clonotype. The chain is built from TRBV5-1 and TRBJ2-5, with 8 bases that match TRBD2. Germline V gene sequence: CDR1 SGHRS, CDR2 YFSETQ. The CDR3 covers 15 residues. The ends lost 4 bases at V and 4 bases at J; junction bases unmatched: 9. CDR3 bases: TGCGCCAGCAGCCCGGGGGGTAGCGGGGCAGAGACCCAGTACTTC. Its translation is CASSPGGSGAETQYF.

V is TRBV5-1 and J is TRBJ2-3; 7 bases are a match to TRBD1. The CDR3 sequence is 13 residues long. V was pared by 6 bases and J by 11 bases, with 12 bases of the junction left unmatched. Looked up from germline, CDR1 is SGHRS and CDR2 is YFSETQ. The CDR3 loop is CASTRDPRDRQYF. Written as DNA, the CDR3 is TGCGCCAGCACCAGGGATCCACGGGACAGGCAGTATTTT.

This clonotype has at least ten counts. No DNA is shown, since the ends of the CDR3 on it are uncertain; the CDR3 is the one TCRdb lists. The chain employs TRBV21-1 and TRBJ2-6; TRBD1, the table's D call, lacks a check against the DNA. TRBV21-1 is termed a pseudogene. Ends included, the CDR3 has 17 residues. CDR3 amino acids: CASSKVGAGSGANVLTF.

This clonotype was recorded a few times. CDR3 region: CASSSRGGGGNEQFF. The CDR3 DNA follows: TGTGCCAGCAGCTCCAGGGGGGGAGGGGGAAATGAGCAGTTCTTC. The V call is TRBV7-2, the J call TRBJ2-1; D assignment may be TRBD1 or TRBD2 (7 bases each). This CDR3 is 15 amino acids long. The germline V and J ends were trimmed by 4 bases and 7 bases, with 17 bases remaining between them. Germline lookup yields CDR1 SGHTA and CDR2 FQGNSA.

There are many counts of this clonotype. The chain recombines TRBV7-9 with TRBJ2-1; D remains unclear. V was pared by 4 bases and J by 5 bases, with 12 bases between. CDR1 SEHNR and CDR2 FQNEAQ come from the germline V gene (reference sequence). CDR3 length: 14 amino acids. CDR3 sequence (DNA): TGTGCCAGCAGCTATGCACCACACAACAATGAGCAGTTCTTC. Translating it yields CASSYAPHNNEQFF.

This chain connects TRBV12-5 to TRBJ2-3; D call uncertain. Trimming stripped 3 bases from V and 0 bases from J, with 13 bases between. The CDR3 extends over 16 amino acids. Germline CDR1 reads LGHNT; CDR2 reads FRNRAP. The CDR3: CASGFGTTTSTDTQYF. The CDR3 nucleotides read TGTGCTAGTGGTTTTGGCACAACTACTAGCACAGATACGCAGTATTTT.

This clonotype came up many times. The CDR3 is CASSMGQGAFTDTQYF. The CDR3 DNA reads TGTGCCAGCAGCATGGGACAGGGGGCCTTCACAGATACGCAGTATTTT. The chain has TRBV28 and TRBJ2-3; 12 bases line up with TRBD1. This CDR3 spans 16 amino acids. Per germline, CDR1 MDHEN and CDR2 SYDVKM. The V segment lost 6 bases and the J segment 2 bases; nucleotides outside the gene matches: 6.

The chain links TRBV9 to TRBJ2-2, with D uncertain. Germline assignment: CDR1 SGDLS and CDR2 YYNGEE. V gave up 2 bases and J gave up 7 bases, with 12 bases separating them. The CDR3 totals 14 residues. Written as DNA, the CDR3 is TGTGCCAGCAGCGTCGGATCGAAAGACGGGGAGCTGTTTTTT. Translation gives CASSVGSKDGELFF.

This chain uses TRBV6-1 with TRBJ1-2; D gene ambiguous. Germline V CDR1 and CDR2: MNHNS, SASEGT. CDR3 length: 13 amino acids. V was trimmed by 7 bases and J by 4 bases, leaving 13 bases between them. This chain's CDR3 is CASNPGVSYGYTF. Here the CDR3 DNA reads TGTGCCAGCAACCCCGGGGTGAGCTATGGCTACACCTTC.

This clonotype was counted many times. The chain has TRBV7-9 and TRBJ1-1; D is uncertain. CDR3 size: 13 residues. The germline V gene encodes CDR1 SEHNR and CDR2 FQNEAQ (reference sequence). V was trimmed by 6 bases and J by 6 bases, leaving 14 bases between them. The CDR3 sequence is CASREDRGAEAFF. CDR3 DNA: TGTGCCAGCAGGGAGGACCGAGGCGCTGAAGCTTTCTTT.

This chain's CDR3 is CASSVTGEDSPLHF. CDR3 coding DNA: TGTGCCAGCAGCGTGACAGGAGAGGATTCACCCCTCCACTTT. V gene TRBV9 combines with J gene TRBJ1-6; D may be TRBD1 (6 bases). The CDR3 is made up of 14 amino acids. Germline V lookup: CDR1 SGDLS, CDR2 YYNGEE. Trimming took off 2 bases at V and 8 bases at J, with 11 bases between the two ends.

The gene calls are TRBV7-9 and TRBJ1-1; D gene ambiguous. There are 13 residues in the CDR3. Per germline, CDR1 SEHNR and CDR2 FQNEAQ (reference sequence). V lost 5 bases and J lost 7, with 14 bases in between. CDR3 protein: CASSVHGENEAFF. CDR3 coding DNA: TGTGCCAGCAGCGTGCACGGTGAGAATGAAGCTTTCTTT.

A remark on this clonotype: Sequence at one end of the junction differs from germline and may be a read error. The gene calls are TRBV20-1 and TRBJ2-7; 9 nucleotides match TRBD1. The CDR3 runs 14 residues. Germline assignment: CDR1 DFQATT and CDR2 SNEGSKA (reference sequence). This CDR3 is CCASLGTGGLEQYF. The CDR3 DNA reads as TGCTGTGCTAGCCTCGGTACAGGGGGCCTCGAGCAGTACTTC.

In this sample, this clonotype turned up a few times. The chain combines TRBV5-1 with TRBJ2-5, with D uncertain. This CDR3 contains 14 residues. V was clipped by 1 base and J by 3 bases, with 10 bases between them. The V gene's germline CDR1 is SGHRS and CDR2 YFSETQ. CDR3: CASSLWAPEETQYF. The CDR3, as DNA: TGCGCCAGCAGCTTGTGGGCACCAGAAGAGACCCAGTACTTC.

This clonotype has a count of ten or more. This sequence joins TRBV2 and TRBJ2-2; maybe TRBD2 (6 bases). The CDR3 has 14 residues. Germline-derived CDR1 and CDR2 are SNHLY and FYNNEI. Trimming shortened V by 2 bases and J by 6 bases, and 10 bases separated the two germline ends. The CDR3 is CASSESWGAGELFF. CDR3 sequence (DNA): TGTGCCAGCAGTGAATCCTGGGGGGCCGGGGAGCTGTTTTTT.

In this sample, this clonotype turned up many times. The rearrangement links TRBV6-5 to TRBJ2-1; D may be TRBD1 or TRBD2 (6 bases each). Germline CDR1 is MNHEY and CDR2 is SVGAGI. This CDR3 comprises 13 residues. The germline V and J ends were trimmed by 7 bases and 9 bases, with 16 bases remaining between them. CDR3 sequence (DNA): TGTGCCAGCACCACCCCGGGGGCGCGTGAGCAGTTCTTC. It is translated as CASTTPGAREQFF.

This clonotype was detected only a few times. The gene calls are TRBV7-3 and TRBJ1-1, with D hard to call. There are 13 residues in the CDR3. The germline V gene encodes CDR1 SGHTA and CDR2 FQGTGA. Trimming pared 5 bases from V and 7 bases from J, leaving 14 bases between. The CDR3 protein is CASSLIEGGEAFF. Written as DNA, the CDR3 is TGTGCCAGCAGCCTGATAGAGGGCGGTGAAGCTTTCTTT.

This sequence joins TRBV12-3 or TRBV12-4 and TRBJ2-3; 7 positions agree with TRBD1. The CDR3 totals 18 residues. The V and J ends lost 5 bases and 2 bases, in that order; junction bases with no gene match: 16. In DNA form, the CDR3 reads TGTGCCAGCAGTCCCTCCTCCGGGACAGCCCTTTACACAGATACGCAGTATTTT. Translation gives CASSPSSGTALYTDTQYF.